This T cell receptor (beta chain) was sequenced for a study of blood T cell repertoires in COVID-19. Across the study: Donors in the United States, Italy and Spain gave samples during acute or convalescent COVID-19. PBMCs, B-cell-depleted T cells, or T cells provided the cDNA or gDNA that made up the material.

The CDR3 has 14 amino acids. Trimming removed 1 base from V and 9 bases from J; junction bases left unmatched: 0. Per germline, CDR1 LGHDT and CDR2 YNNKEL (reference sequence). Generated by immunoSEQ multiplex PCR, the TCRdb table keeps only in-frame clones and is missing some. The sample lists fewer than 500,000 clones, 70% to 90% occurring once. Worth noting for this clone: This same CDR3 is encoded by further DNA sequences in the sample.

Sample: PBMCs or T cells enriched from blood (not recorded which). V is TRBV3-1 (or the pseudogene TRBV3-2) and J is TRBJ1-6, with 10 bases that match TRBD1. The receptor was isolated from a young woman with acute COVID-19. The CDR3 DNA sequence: TGTGCCAGCAGCCAAGGGACAGGGGGTTCACCCCTCCACTTT. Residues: CASSQGTGGSPLHF.